The 5 T cell receptor beta chains below all came from one sample that was sequenced in a study of radiotherapy plus CTLA-4 blockade in lung cancer. Clones were sequenced by immunoSEQ multiplex PCR, and TCRdb holds only the in-frame ones, with some missing. This repertoire shows 45,000 or so clones, roughly three quarters found once; its top ten account for roughly 7.6%. The starting material was peripheral blood, obtained from a patient treated with radiotherapy plus ipilimumab. All receptors come from a human donor with non-small cell lung cancer who had stable disease on radiotherapy plus ipilimumab.

This chain joins TRBV9 and TRBJ2-1, with D perhaps TRBD2 (6 bases). V lost 0 bases, J lost 6 bases, and 10 bases lay in between. In germline, CDR1 is SGDLS, CDR2 YYNGEE. The CDR3 covers 14 residues. The CDR3 loop reads CASSVAGVINEQFF. The CDR3 DNA sequence: TGTGCCAGCAGCGTAGCGGGGGTGATCAATGAGCAGTTCTTC. The whole variable domain, remainder taken from reference TRBV9 and TRBJ2-1, is DSGVTQTPKHLITATGQRVTLRCSPRSGDLSVYWYQQSLDQGLQFLIQYYNGEERAKGNILERFSAQQFPDLHSELNLSSLELGDSALYFCASSVAGVINEQFFGPGTRLTVL.

The chain carries TRBV6-5 and TRBJ1-5; 10 bases map to TRBD1. The CDR3 is 15 amino acids. The ends lost 6 bases at V and 6 bases at J; junction bases unmatched: 8. The germline V gene encodes CDR1 MNHEY and CDR2 SVGAGI. CDR3 residues: CASRQGTGEGQPQHF. CDR3 nucleotide sequence: TGTGCCAGCAGGCAAGGGACAGGGGAGGGTCAGCCCCAGCATTTT.

The J gene is TRBJ2-5, the V gene TRBV11-2; 8 positions match TRBD1. Unmatched junction bases numbered 1, after V lost 3 bases and J lost 1 base. CDR3 length equals 14 residues. Germline V CDR1 and CDR2: SGHAT, FQNNGV. This CDR3 is CASSLGQAQETQYF. CDR3 in DNA: TGTGCCAGCAGCTTGGGACAGGCCCAAGAGACCCAGTACTTC.

The V call is TRBV6-1, the J call TRBJ1-1; 7 bases align to TRBD1. This CDR3 spans 15 amino acids. Germline-derived CDR1 and CDR2 are MNHNS and SASEGT. V dropped 5 bases and J dropped 4; count of bases not matched to a gene: 10. The CDR3, as DNA: TGTGCCAGCAGTTCACTCTTGACAGGGAGCACTGAAGCTTTCTTT. This gives the protein CASSSLLTGSTEAFF.

This chain joins TRBV11-2 and TRBJ1-5; the D gene is possibly TRBD1 (5 bases). Per the germline V gene, CDR1 is SGHAT and CDR2 is FQNNGV. Trimming cost V 0 bases and J 4 bases, with 10 bases left between them. The length of the CDR3 is 15 residues. CDR3 region: CASSLDRGGNQPQHF. The CDR3 DNA is TGTGCCAGCAGCTTAGATCGGGGGGGAAATCAGCCCCAGCATTTT.